Below are 7 T cell receptor beta chains sequenced from a single sample in a study of synovial regulatory T cells in juvenile arthritis. Data came from immunoSEQ multiplex PCR; TCRdb stores just in-frame clones and leaves some out. The table lists 8,000 to 10,000 clones. The specimen was Treg cells from blood. Noted subset: remaining (HLA-DR-negative) circulating blood Treg cells. The receptors stem from a donor under 30 with juvenile idiopathic arthritis.

The V and J genes are TRBV7-9 and TRBJ2-7; TCRdb indicates TRBD1, and absent DNA this call remains unverified. The germline CDR1 and CDR2 sequences are SEHNR and FQNEAQ (reference sequence). This CDR3 has 14 amino acids. There is no recorded DNA. CDR3 sequence: CASRFDRGSYEQYF.

The chain carries TRBV6-5 and TRBJ2-1; the TCRdb call, TRBD2, lacks DNA for checking. Germline loops: CDR1 MNHEY, CDR2 SVGAGI. The CDR3 spans 13 residues. This entry has no DNA. This chain's CDR3 is CASRLAGGNEQFF.

The V gene is TRBV6-1, the J gene TRBJ1-2; TCRdb calls TRBD1, which cannot be checked without DNA. The CDR3 sequence is 13 residues long. No nucleotide data were recorded. The V gene's germline CDR1 is MNHNS and CDR2 SASEGT. The CDR3 loop is CASSVGTGNGYTF.

The rearrangement joins TRBV5-1 to TRBJ2-3; TCRdb indicates TRBD1, and absent DNA this call remains unverified. Germline V gives CDR1 SGHRS, CDR2 YFSETQ. The CDR3 spans 15 residues. Only the protein sequence is given. The CDR3: CASSFGQGSTDTQYF.

The chain joins TRBV5-1 to TRBJ1-4; TCRdb's assignment of TRBD1 cannot be checked, as there is no DNA. CDR1 is SGHRS, CDR2 YFSETQ, per germline. The CDR3 runs 15 residues. Nucleotide data are not available. CDR3 amino acids: CASREGQASNEKLFF.

The CDR3 region is CASSARTSFGYEQYF. The chain couples TRBV11-2 to TRBJ2-7; TCRdb outputs TRBD2, but without DNA this stays unchecked. The CDR3 is 15 amino acids. Only the protein is on record. Germline V lookup: CDR1 SGHAT, CDR2 FQNNGV.

This chain links TRBV19 with TRBJ2-3; TCRdb's D call, TRBD2, is unchecked because there is no DNA. This CDR3 is 15 amino acids long. Only the protein is on record. Germline CDR1 and CDR2: LNHDA and SQIVND (reference sequence). The CDR3 region is CASRRAGVPTDTQYF.